The clone carrying this TCR beta chain was seen a handful of times. These data come from a study of T cells in Graves' hyperthyroidism and ophthalmopathy. The study enrolled patients aged 18 to 65 with newly diagnosed hyperthyroidism of under 2 months' duration. Those patients with uncontrolled infection, other autoimmune disease, pregnancy or lactation were excluded. RNA transcripts gave rise to amplified TCR beta CDR3 regions. Using the HTBI primer set, a first-round RT-PCR was run on the TCR CDR3. TCRdb re-called the multiplex PCR reads with MiXCR, one entry per CDR3 protein. The table has a few hundred thousand distinct CDR3 sequences, about 43% seen once. CDR3 length: 16 residues. Germline CDR1 SEHNR, CDR2 FQNEAQ (reference sequence). V gave up 3 bases and J gave up 2 bases, with 11 bases separating them.

The V gene is TRBV7-9, the J gene TRBJ2-6; possibly TRBD1 for D (6 bases). Sequencing input: peripheral blood or thyroid tissue (not recorded which). This sequence originates from a young woman with Graves' hyperthyroidism. Here the CDR3 reads CASSFLTGTGANVLTF. CDR3 coding DNA: TGTGCCAGCAGCTTTTTAACAGGGACTGGGGCCAACGTCCTGACTTTC. The variable domain in full, with the rest retrieved from reference TRBV7-9 and TRBJ2-6, is DTGVSQNPRHKITKRGQNVTFRCDPISEHNRLYWYRQTLGQGPEFLTYFQNEAQLEKSRLLSDRFSAERPKGSFSTLEIQRTEQGDSAMYLCASSFLTGTGANVLTFGAGSRLTVL.